Listed below are T cell receptor beta chains from one sample, sequenced in a study of blood T cell repertoires in COVID-19. Measured with immunoSEQ multiplex PCR; TCRdb has only the in-frame clones, and not every one. The sample shows about 270,000 clones, around 82% of them seen only once. The source material was peripheral blood. These receptor sequences come from a human donor in a cohort sampled during active COVID-19. CDR3s include the opening cysteine and the closing phenylalanine or tryptophan. A D gene is named only where the DNA matches it firmly. Clone size, where shown, is once, few, many, or a class for clones that have expanded.

size	J	D	V	CDR3	DNA
-	TRBJ2-1	-	TRBV7-2	CASSFSIARGSYNEQFF	TGTGCCAGCAGCTTCTCAATAGCGAGAGGCTCCTACAATGAGCAGTTCTTC
-	TRBJ1-1	-	TRBV6-1	CASSDEYKGHNTEAFF	TGTGCCAGCAGTGACGAATACAAGGGACATAACACTGAAGCTTTCTTT
-	TRBJ1-5	-	TRBV19	CASSIDPLGRGVSQPQHF	TGTGCCAGTAGTATAGATCCCCTCGGCAGGGGCGTTTCTCAGCCCCAGCATTTT
-	TRBJ1-4	-	TRBV29-1	CSVVSGAMGEKLFF	TGCAGCGTTGTATCAGGGGCTATGGGGGAAAAACTGTTTTTT
-	TRBJ2-5	-	TRBV7-2	CASSSTTQETQYF	TGTGCCAGCAGCTCTACTACGCAAGAGACCCAGTACTTC
-	TRBJ2-7	TRBD1	TRBV11-2	CASRGLTGDRRGTYEQYF	TGTGCCAGCAGGGGCTTGACAGGGGACAGAAGAGGTACCTACGAGCAGTACTTC
-	TRBJ1-5	-	TRBV7-9	CASSSIGLEPQHF	TGTGCCAGCAGCTCTATCGGACTTGAGCCCCAGCATTTT
once	TRBJ2-7	-	TRBV27	CASSPLRQGRVAYEQYF	TGTGCCAGCAGTCCCCTGAGGCAGGGGAGAGTCGCCTACGAGCAGTACTTC
-	TRBJ2-5	-	TRBV18	CASSPLRQETQYF	TGTGCCAGCTCACCACTGCGACAAGAGACCCAGTACTTC
-	TRBJ2-7	-	TRBV4-1	CASSKDWAGNSYEQYF	TGCGCCAGCAGCAAAGATTGGGCAGGGAACTCCTACGAGCAGTACTTC
-	TRBJ1-1	-	TRBV5-6	CASSLGSGDEAFF	TGTGCCAGCAGCTTGGGCTCAGGTGATGAAGCTTTCTTT
once	TRBJ1-1	-	TRBV7-3	CASSFTVRTEAFF	TGTGCCAGCAGCTTCACGGTGAGGACTGAAGCTTTCTTT
-	TRBJ1-2	-	TRBV2	CAIRRGGAGNYGYTF	TGTGCCATCCGACGTGGGGGCGCGGGTAACTATGGCTACACCTTC
-	TRBJ2-2	TRBD1	TRBV19	CASSIKTGVTGELFF	TGTGCCAGTAGTATTAAGACAGGGGTCACCGGGGAGCTGTTTTTT
-	TRBJ2-7	TRBD2	TRBV7-2	CASSNRYDGGAYEQYF	TGTGCCAGCAGCAACCGCTATGACGGGGGGGCTTACGAGCAGTACTTC
-	TRBJ1-3	-	TRBV3-1/TRBV3-2	CASSQGSRGNTIYF	TGTGCCAGCAGCCAAGGGTCCAGGGGAAACACCATATATTTT
-	TRBJ1-2	TRBD1	TRBV7-8	CASSPSGIGGYYGYTF	TGTGCCAGCAGCCCGTCAGGGATAGGGGGCTACTATGGCTACACCTTC
-	TRBJ1-5	TRBD1	TRBV10-2	CASRGTGGGNQPQHF	TGCGCCAGCAGGGGGACAGGGGGCGGCAATCAGCCCCAGCATTTT
-	TRBJ1-5	-	TRBV28	CASSGEGGGNQPQHF	TGTGCCAGCTCCGGGGAGGGCGGCGGCAATCAGCCCCAGCATTTT
-	TRBJ1-1	-	TRBV7-3	CASSRDIFTEAFF	TGTGCCAGCAGCCGGGACATCTTCACTGAAGCTTTCTTT
-	TRBJ1-1	-	TRBV4-2	CASSQDDGNRGSFF	TGTGCCAGCAGCCAAGATGACGGGAATCGAGGGTCTTTCTTT
once	TRBJ2-5	-	TRBV14	CASIDGGRQETQYF	TGTGCCAGCATCGACGGGGGGCGTCAAGAGACCCAGTACTTC
-	TRBJ1-1	-	TRBV10-2	CASSDSYRAEAFF	TGCGCCAGCAGTGATAGTTACAGGGCTGAAGCTTTCTTT
-	TRBJ1-5	TRBD1	TRBV19	CASSVTGGGQPQHF	TGTGCCAGTAGTGTTACAGGGGGCGGTCAGCCCCAGCATTTT
once	TRBJ1-3	-	TRBV21-1	CASSKKSRGRYPISGNTIYF	TGTGCCAGCAGCAAAAAAAGCAGGGGGCGCTACCCCATCTCTGGAAACACCATATATTTT
-	TRBJ2-3	TRBD2	TRBV6-6	CASSLGARGAVDTQYF	TGTGCCAGCAGTTTAGGGGCGCGGGGGGCGGTAGATACGCAGTATTTT
-	TRBJ2-2	TRBD1	TRBV24-1	CATSDLQGKNTGELFF	TGTGCCACCAGTGATTTACAGGGGAAAAACACCGGGGAGCTGTTTTTT
once	TRBJ2-1	TRBD2	TRBV3-1/TRBV3-2	CASSLGLAGGGGNEQFF	TGTGCCAGCAGCCTTGGACTAGCGGGAGGCGGAGGCAATGAGCAGTTCTTC
-	TRBJ1-2	TRBD1	TRBV27	CASRRTGANYGYTF	TGTGCCAGCAGACGGACAGGGGCTAACTATGGCTACACCTTC
few	TRBJ2-1	-	TRBV29-1	CSVQVGRAEQFF	TGCAGCGTCCAAGTGGGGCGTGCGGAGCAGTTCTTC
-	TRBJ1-5	-	TRBV4-2	CASSQDIGQPQHF	TGTGCCAGCAGCCAAGATATCGGTCAGCCCCAGCATTTT
-	TRBJ2-2	-	TRBV11-1	CASSAARGTGELFF	TGTGCCAGCAGCGCCGCCAGGGGAACCGGGGAGCTGTTTTTT
-	TRBJ2-3	-	TRBV27	CASSLFLATTDTQYF	TGTGCCAGCAGTTTATTCTTGGCCACCACAGATACGCAGTATTTT
-	TRBJ2-3	TRBD1	TRBV4-1	CASRPGQGKGGTQYF	TGCGCCAGCAGACCGGGACAGGGTAAGGGGGGTACGCAGTATTTT
-	TRBJ1-2	-	TRBV9	CASSGTGRYPGGYTF	TGTGCCAGCAGCGGAACCGGGAGGTATCCTGGAGGCTACACCTTC
-	TRBJ1-2	-	TRBV7-9	CASSLSESRGYTF	TGTGCCAGCAGCTTAAGTGAAAGCCGTGGCTACACCTTC